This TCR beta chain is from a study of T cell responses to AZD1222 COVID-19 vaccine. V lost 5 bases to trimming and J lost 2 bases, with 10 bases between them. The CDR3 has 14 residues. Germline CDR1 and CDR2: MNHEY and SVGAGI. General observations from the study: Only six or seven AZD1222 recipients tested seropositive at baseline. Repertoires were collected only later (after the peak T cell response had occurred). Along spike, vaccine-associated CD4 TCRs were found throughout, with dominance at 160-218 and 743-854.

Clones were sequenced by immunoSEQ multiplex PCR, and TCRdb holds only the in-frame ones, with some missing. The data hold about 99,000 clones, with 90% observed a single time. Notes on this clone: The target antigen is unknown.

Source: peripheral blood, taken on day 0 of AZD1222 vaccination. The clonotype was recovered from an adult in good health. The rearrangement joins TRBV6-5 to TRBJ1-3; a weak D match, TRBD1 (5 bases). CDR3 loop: CASSLRGAGNTIYF. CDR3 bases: TGTGCCAGCAGTCTTCGGGGGGCTGGAAACACCATATATTTT.